This T cell receptor (beta chain) was found in a study of blood T cell repertoires in COVID-19. Study background: Whether acute or convalescent, the COVID-19 samples came from the United States, Italy and Spain.

The CDR3 is 14 amino acids. J was trimmed by 8 bases and V by 3 bases; bases with no gene match: 7. Germline CDR1 is SGDLS and CDR2 is YYNGEE. Assay used: immunoSEQ multiplex PCR; TCRdb lists only in-frame clones, some missing. The data show a few hundred thousand clones, with 80% to 90% seen just once and under 2.5% held by the top ten. Participants were aged about 18 to 89 years from around 25 US areas. Clinical history as reported by participants underpinned cohort assignment. The gene calls are TRBV9 and TRBJ1-2; 10 bases are a match to TRBD1. Sequenced material: PBMCs or T cells enriched from blood (not recorded which). This clonotype originated in a woman younger than 35 who had recovered from COVID-19. CDR3 residues: CASSEETGGAGYTF. The CDR3, as DNA: TGTGCCAGCAGCGAGGAGACAGGGGGCGCGGGCTACACCTTC. The full variable domain, in which reference TRBV9 and TRBJ1-2 provide the parts outside the CDR3, is DSGVTQTPKHLITATGQRVTLRCSPRSGDLSVYWYQQSLDQGLQFLIQYYNGEERAKGNILERFSAQQFPDLHSELNLSSLELGDSALYFCASSEETGGAGYTFGSGTRLTVV.